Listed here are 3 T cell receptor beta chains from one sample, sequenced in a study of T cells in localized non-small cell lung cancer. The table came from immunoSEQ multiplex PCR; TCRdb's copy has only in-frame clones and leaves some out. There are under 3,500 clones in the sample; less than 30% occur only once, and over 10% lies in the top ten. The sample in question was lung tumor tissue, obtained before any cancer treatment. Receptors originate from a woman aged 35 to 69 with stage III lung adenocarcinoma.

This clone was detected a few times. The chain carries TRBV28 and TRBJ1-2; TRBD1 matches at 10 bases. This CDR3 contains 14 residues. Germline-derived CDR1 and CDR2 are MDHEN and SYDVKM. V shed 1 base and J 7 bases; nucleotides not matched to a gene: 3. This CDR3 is CASSLSDRGLGYTF. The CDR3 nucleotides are TGTGCCAGCAGTTTATCCGACAGGGGGCTTGGCTACACCTTC.

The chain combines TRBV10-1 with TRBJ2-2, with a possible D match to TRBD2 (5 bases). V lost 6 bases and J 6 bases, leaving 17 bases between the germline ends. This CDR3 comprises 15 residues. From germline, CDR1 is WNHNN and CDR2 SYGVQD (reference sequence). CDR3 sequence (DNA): TGCGCCAGCAGCCCCGTCGGGGTCAGGTCCGGGGAGCTGTTTTTT. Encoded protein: CASSPVGVRSGELFF.

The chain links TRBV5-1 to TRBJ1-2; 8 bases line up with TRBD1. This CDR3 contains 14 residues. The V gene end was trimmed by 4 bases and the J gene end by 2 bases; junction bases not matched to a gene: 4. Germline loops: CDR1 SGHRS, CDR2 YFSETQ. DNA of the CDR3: TGCGCCAGCAGCAGCACAGGGGGGAACTATGGCTACACCTTC. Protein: CASSSTGGNYGYTF. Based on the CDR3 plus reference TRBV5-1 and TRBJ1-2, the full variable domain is KAGVTQTPRYLIKTRGQQVTLSCSPISGHRSVSWYQQTPGQGLQFLFEYFSETQRNKGNFPGRFSGRQFSNSRSEMNVSTLELGDSALYLCASSSTGGNYGYTFGSGTRLTVV.